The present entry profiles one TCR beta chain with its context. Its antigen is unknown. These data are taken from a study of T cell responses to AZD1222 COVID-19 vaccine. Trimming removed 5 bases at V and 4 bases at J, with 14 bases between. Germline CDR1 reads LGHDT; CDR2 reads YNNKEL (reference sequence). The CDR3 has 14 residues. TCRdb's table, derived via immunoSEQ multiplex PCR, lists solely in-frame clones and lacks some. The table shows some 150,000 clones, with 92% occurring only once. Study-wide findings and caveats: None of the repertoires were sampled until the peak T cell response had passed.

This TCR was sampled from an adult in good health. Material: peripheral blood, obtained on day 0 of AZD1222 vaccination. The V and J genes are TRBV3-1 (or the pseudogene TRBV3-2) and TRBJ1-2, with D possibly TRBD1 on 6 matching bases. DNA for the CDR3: TGTGCCAGCAGCATTCAGGGGAACGGCTATGGCTACACCTTC. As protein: CASSIQGNGYGYTF.